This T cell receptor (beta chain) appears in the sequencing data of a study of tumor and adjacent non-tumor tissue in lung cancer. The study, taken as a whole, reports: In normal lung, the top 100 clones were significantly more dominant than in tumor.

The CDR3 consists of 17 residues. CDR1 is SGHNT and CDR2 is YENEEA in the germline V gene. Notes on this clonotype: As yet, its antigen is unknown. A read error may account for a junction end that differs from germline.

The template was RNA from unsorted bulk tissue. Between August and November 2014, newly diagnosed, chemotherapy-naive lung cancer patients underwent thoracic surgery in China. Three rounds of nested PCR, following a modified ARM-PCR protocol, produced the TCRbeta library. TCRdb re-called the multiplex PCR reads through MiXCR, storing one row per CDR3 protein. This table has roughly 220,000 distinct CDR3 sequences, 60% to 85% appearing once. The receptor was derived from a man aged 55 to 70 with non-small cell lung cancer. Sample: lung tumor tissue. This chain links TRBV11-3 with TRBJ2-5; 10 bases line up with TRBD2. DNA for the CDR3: TGTGCCAGCAGCTTAGGAGGGCTAGCGGGAGTTCAAGAGATCCAGTACTTC. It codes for CASSLGGLAGVQEIQYF.